The clone carrying this T cell receptor beta chain was detected only a few times. Its antigen is undetermined. This entry belongs to a study of blood T cells in healthy people across ages. Study background: For every two T cells, template switching captured about one barcoded beta molecule. Study findings and constraints: Per million T cells, the diversity of TCR beta decreased roughly linearly as age advanced.

Total RNA, at least 5.5 micrograms per sample, was extracted from PBMCs. CDR3 length: 15 residues. The ends were cut back, 4 bases at V and 7 bases at J, with 16 bases in the middle. CDR1 is MNHEY and CDR2 is SVGAGI in the germline V gene. Sample-barcoded 5' priming and a J-beta primer mix drove a second PCR of roughly 7 to 11 cycles. MiXCR was run by TCRdb on the 5' RACE reads, yielding one entry per CDR3 protein. The table lists about 800,000 distinct CDR3 sequences, just under 25% of them singletons. These sequences were also reported in another study, on T cells of mothers and their children.

What was sequenced was blood. The TCR sequence derives from a boy between 10 and 17 years old in good health. This sequence joins TRBV6-5 and TRBJ1-4; D ambiguous. This CDR3 is CASSSPWTAPEKLFF. CDR3 sequence (DNA): TGTGCCAGCAGTTCCCCCTGGACCGCACCTGAAAAACTGTTTTTT.